Listed here are 20 T cell receptor beta chains from one sample, sequenced in a study of T cells in Graves' hyperthyroidism and ophthalmopathy. TCR beta CDR3 regions were amplified from RNA transcripts. HTBI primers drove first-round RT-PCR of the TCR CDR3. TCRdb analysed the multiplex PCR reads with MiXCR anew, one entry per CDR3 protein. Among more than 300,000 distinct CDR3 sequences listed, about a sixth were seen once. The sample taken for sequencing was blood. These receptors all come from a young woman with Graves' hyperthyroidism that later progressed to Graves' ophthalmopathy.

This clonotype was seen at least ten times. The chain joins TRBV27 to TRBJ2-4, with a weak D call TRBD2 (5 bases). From germline, CDR1 is MNHEY and CDR2 SMNVEV (reference sequence). The length of the CDR3 is 17 residues. The V gene lost 6 bases and the J gene lost 3 bases, with 21 bases spanning the gap. CDR3 sequence: CASRPSVLYGGKNIQYF. The CDR3 bases are TGTGCCAGCAGACCGAGCGTACTTTATGGAGGCAAAAACATTCAGTACTTC.

This clonotype was recorded at least ten times. At one of its ends the junction is not consistent with the germline gene, which may arise from a read error. The V and J genes are TRBV7-9 and TRBJ1-1, with D unresolved. The CDR3 consists of 14 residues. CDR1 and CDR2 (germline): SEHNR, FQNEAQ (reference sequence). The CDR3, as DNA: TGTGCCAGCAGCCTAGCTTCTGGGAACACTGAAGCTTTCTTT. Its translation is CASSLASGNTEAFF.

This clonotype was detected only a few times. V is TRBV6-5 and J is TRBJ2-1; 11 nucleotides match TRBD2. J lost 4 bases, V lost 4 bases, and 12 bases had no gene match. Germline V gene lookup returns CDR1 MNHEY and CDR2 SVGAGI. This CDR3 is 18 amino acids long. CDR3 sequence reads: CASSSTVGLAAPYNEQFF. The CDR3 DNA reads TGTGCCAGCAGTTCCACTGTGGGACTAGCGGCACCATACAATGAGCAGTTCTTC.

This clonotype was observed at least ten times. V is TRBV29-1 and J is TRBJ2-3, with D possibly matching TRBD2 (5 bases). V lost 8 bases and J lost 1, with 16 bases in between. From germline, CDR1 is SQVTM and CDR2 ANQGSEA. This CDR3 region has 14 residues. The chain's CDR3 is CSYSRVAGTDTQYF. Here the CDR3 DNA reads TGCAGCTACTCGAGGGTGGCAGGCACAGATACGCAGTATTTT.

A few counts support this clonotype. This chain uses TRBV30 with TRBJ2-7, with D unresolved. V lost 4 bases to trimming and J lost 0 bases, with 10 bases between them. Germline CDR1 GTSNPN, CDR2 SVGIG (reference sequence). This CDR3 has 13 residues. Here the CDR3 DNA reads TGTGCCTGGATTAGGCTAAGCTCCTACGAGCAGTACTTC. Protein product: CAWIRLSSYEQYF.

The chain is built from TRBV2 and TRBJ2-4, with no clear D. The CDR3 totals 14 residues. The germline gives CDR1 SNHLY, CDR2 FYNNEI. V lost 10 bases, J lost 0 bases, and 13 bases lay in between. CDR3 protein: CAIGPSLAKNIQYF. The CDR3 bases are TGTGCCATCGGACCCTCACTAGCCAAAAACATTCAGTACTTC. Combining the CDR3 with reference TRBV2 and TRBJ2-4 gives the whole variable domain EPEVTQTPSHQVTQMGQEVILRCVPISNHLYFYWYRQILGQKVEFLVSFYNNEISEKSEIFDDQFSVERPDGSNFTLKIRSTKLEDSAMYFCAIGPSLAKNIQYFGAGTRLSVL.

This clonotype came up a few times. CDR3: CASSPAVSFYEQYF. CDR3 in DNA: TGCGCCAGCAGCCCTGCGGTGAGTTTTTACGAGCAGTACTTC. The V gene is TRBV4-1, the J gene TRBJ2-7; no definite D call. Trimming pared 4 bases from V and 4 bases from J, leaving 14 bases between. The CDR3 runs to 14 residues. Looked up from germline, CDR1 is MGHRA and CDR2 is YSYEKL.

The rearrangement joins TRBV7-6 to TRBJ2-7; D is unclear. Trimming cost V 1 base and J 5 bases, with 15 bases left between them. Germline assignment: CDR1 SGHVS and CDR2 FNYEAQ. The CDR3 is 15 amino acids. CDR3: CASSLDPLSANEQYF. Here the CDR3 DNA reads TGTGCCAGCAGCTTAGACCCTCTTAGTGCCAACGAGCAGTACTTC.

At least ten counts were recorded for this clonotype. The CDR3 nucleotides read TGTGCCAGCAGTTTGGGGGGGGGGTGGAGTTGGGAGCAGTTCTTC. As protein: CASSLGGGWSWEQFF. The chain couples TRBV12-3 or TRBV12-4 to TRBJ2-1; 7 positions agree with TRBD2. The V and J ends lost 3 bases and 10 bases, in that order; junction bases with no gene match: 12. This CDR3 region has 15 residues.

This chain joins TRBV5-1 and TRBJ2-5; TRBD1 matches 8 bases. Germline V gene data show CDR1 as SGHRS and CDR2 as YFSETQ. The V gene end was trimmed by 1 base and the J gene end by 7 bases; junction bases not matched to a gene: 9. The CDR3 loop spans 15 amino acids. CDR3 protein: CASSLLLDRVATQYF. In DNA form, the CDR3 reads TGCGCCAGCAGCTTGCTCCTGGACAGGGTTGCGACCCAGTACTTC.

This clonotype was seen only once. The chain has TRBV25-1 and TRBJ1-4; tentative D call: TRBD1 (5 bases). Germline V lookup: CDR1 MGHDK, CDR2 SYGVNS. V was trimmed by 8 bases and J by 0 bases, leaving 10 bases between them. The CDR3 sequence is 14 residues long. The DNA of the CDR3 is TGTGCCAGCGTGTCGGGGGCAACTAATGAAAAACTGTTTTTT. Encoded protein: CASVSGATNEKLFF. The full variable domain, rest sourced from reference TRBV25-1 and TRBJ1-4, is EADIYQTPRYLVIGTGKKITLECSQTMGHDKMYWYQQDPGMELHLIHYSYGVNSTEKGDLSSESTVSRIRTEHFPLTLESARPSHTSQYLCASVSGATNEKLFFGSGTQLSVL.

Of note for this clonotype: A much larger clone differs by one base, so this may be a read error. The J gene is TRBJ2-3, the V gene TRBV19, with TRBD2 identical over 10 bases. CDR1 and CDR2 from the germline V gene are LNHDA and SQIVND (reference sequence). The CDR3 spans 16 residues. V lost 10 bases and J lost 1; bases outside the gene matches: 11. The CDR3 sequence is CATSSGLAAGTDTQYF. The CDR3 nucleotides read TGTGCCACTAGCTCAGGACTAGCGGCCGGCACAGATACGCAGTATTTT.

This clonotype was detected many times. The rearrangement uses TRBV2 and TRBJ1-1, with TRBD1 matching 7 bases. The V segment lost 6 bases and the J segment 6 bases; nucleotides outside the gene matches: 10. Germline assignment: CDR1 SNHLY and CDR2 FYNNEI. The CDR3 covers 14 residues. The CDR3 protein is CASRPQGFWSEAFF. The CDR3 nucleotides are TGTGCCAGCAGACCACAGGGGTTTTGGTCTGAAGCTTTCTTT.

This clonotype appeared many times. The chain uses TRBV28 and TRBJ1-6; D not resolved. CDR1 MDHEN and CDR2 SYDVKM come from the germline V gene. Trimming left V 3 bases short and J 10 bases short, with 10 bases between. The CDR3 length is 13 residues. The DNA of the CDR3 is TGTGCCAGCAGTTTTACAGTCGTCTCACCCCTCCACTTT. Amino acids: CASSFTVVSPLHF.

This clonotype was observed a handful of times. V usage is TRBV20-1 and J usage is TRBJ1-6; D not certain. The CDR3 covers 16 residues. Trimming removed 5 bases from V and 0 bases from J, with 14 bases in between. Germline values: CDR1 DFQATT, CDR2 SNEGSKA (reference sequence). The CDR3 is CSAYRTELSYNSPLHF. The CDR3 bases are TGCAGTGCTTATCGGACCGAGCTCTCCTATAATTCACCCCTCCACTTT.

Many counts were recorded for this clonotype. The missing conserved phenylalanine or tryptophan at the end of this CDR3 makes a read error likely. The CDR3 is CSYVGQDQETQYL. In nucleotides, the CDR3 is TGCAGTTACGTGGGACAGGACCAAGAGACCCAGTACTTG. This sequence joins TRBV29-1 and TRBJ2-5, with 8 bases that match TRBD1. In germline, CDR1 is SQVTM, CDR2 ANQGSEA. The CDR3 loop spans 13 amino acids.

This clonotype appeared many times. CDR3 bases: TGCAGTGCTAGGGGCCCGGGACTAGCGGGAGGACAAGAGACCCAGTACTTC. This codes for CSARGPGLAGGQETQYF. This chain connects TRBV20-1 to TRBJ2-5; TRBD2 aligns across 15 bases. The J segment lost 2 bases and the V segment lost 3 bases, leaving 7 bases of the junction unmatched. From germline, CDR1 is DFQATT and CDR2 SNEGSKA (reference sequence). The CDR3 is 17 residues long.

This clonotype has a count of ten or more. The rearrangement uses TRBV7-2 and TRBJ2-7; D is unclear. Germline assignment: CDR1 SGHTA and CDR2 FQGNSA. The CDR3 loop spans 14 amino acids. Trimming shortened V by 5 bases and J by 2 bases, and 13 bases separated the two germline ends. CDR3 protein: CASSILLSTYEQYF. DNA of the CDR3: TGTGCCAGCAGCATTCTACTTTCAACCTACGAGCAGTACTTC.

The CDR3 loop reads CASSQAQVLDTQYF. CDR3 sequence (DNA): TGCGCCAGCAGCCAAGCACAGGTGTTAGATACGCAGTATTTT. The V gene is TRBV4-1, the J gene TRBJ2-3; possible D gene TRBD1, 5 bases. V gave up 1 base and J gave up 5 bases, with 10 bases separating them. This CDR3 comprises 14 residues. Per the germline V gene, CDR1 is MGHRA and CDR2 is YSYEKL.

A word on this clonotype: This may arise from a read error, as a much more abundant clone is one base away. The chain carries TRBV2 and TRBJ1-2, with 8 bases fitting TRBD1. V lost 3 bases and J lost 8; bases outside the gene matches: 5. The CDR3 runs 13 residues. CDR1 SNHLY and CDR2 FYNNEI come from the germline V gene. This CDR3 is CASSECRGQGYTF. In DNA, the CDR3 is TGTGCCAGCAGTGAGTGCAGGGGGCAAGGCTACACCTTC.